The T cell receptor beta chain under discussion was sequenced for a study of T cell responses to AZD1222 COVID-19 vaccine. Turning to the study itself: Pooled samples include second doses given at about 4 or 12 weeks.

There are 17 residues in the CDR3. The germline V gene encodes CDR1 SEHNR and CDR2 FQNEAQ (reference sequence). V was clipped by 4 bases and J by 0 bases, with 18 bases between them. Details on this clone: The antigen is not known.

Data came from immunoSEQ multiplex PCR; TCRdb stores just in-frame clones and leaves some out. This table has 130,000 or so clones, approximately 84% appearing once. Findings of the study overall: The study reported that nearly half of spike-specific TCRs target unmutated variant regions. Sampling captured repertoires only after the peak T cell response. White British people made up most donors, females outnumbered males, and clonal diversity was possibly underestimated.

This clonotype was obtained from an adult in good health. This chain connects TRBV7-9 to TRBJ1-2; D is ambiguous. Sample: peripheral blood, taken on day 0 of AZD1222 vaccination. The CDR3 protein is CASSSRTGGLSNYGYTF. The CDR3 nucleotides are TGTGCCAGCAGCTCTAGGACGGGCGGCCTGTCTAACTATGGCTACACCTTC.